A single sample is the source of the 9 T cell receptor beta chains below, sequenced in a study of T cells in Graves' hyperthyroidism and ophthalmopathy (dated by TCRdb to about 2019). The library was obtained by multiplex PCR. Instrument used: Illumina HiSeq 2000. TCR beta CDR3 regions were amplified from RNA transcripts. For the first round of RT-PCR on the TCR CDR3, the HTBI primer set was used together with the Qiagen OneStep RT-PCR kit. The public reads were run again by TCRdb, first through fastp at Q25 and then through MiXCR, and only productive beta chains were kept. Here each entry gathers all rows of one CDR3 protein and keeps the most common genes and DNA. Within this sample are more than 550,000 distinct CDR3 sequences, with about 45% of them counted one time only. The ten largest clones represent about 7% of the sample. The sequencing sample was made of peripheral blood or thyroid tissue (not recorded which). The receptors come from an adult man with Graves' disease, either hyperthyroidism or ophthalmopathy (not recorded which).

About this clonotype itself: One end of the junction does not line up with germline, which may come from a read error. V gene TRBV7-7 combines with J gene TRBJ1-5; 9 positions match TRBD1. This CDR3 has 17 amino acids. CDR1 and CDR2 from the germline V gene are SSHAT and FNYEAQ (reference sequence). The CDR3 sequence is CASSLPGQGPRNQPQHF. CDR3 in DNA: TGTGCTAGCAGCCTACCGGGACAGGGTCCCCGAAATCAGCCCCAGCATTTT.

Ten or more counts support this clonotype. The chain combines TRBV7-9 with TRBJ1-2; unclear D gene. This CDR3 is 16 amino acids long. Trimming shortened V by 2 bases and J by 4 bases, and 17 bases separated the two germline ends. Germline V gives CDR1 SEHNR, CDR2 FQNEAQ (reference sequence). This CDR3 is CASSLTRSQRLYGYTF. In DNA, the CDR3 is TGTGCCAGCAGCTTAACGAGGTCCCAGCGCCTCTATGGCTACACCTTC. The full variable domain, rest sourced from reference TRBV7-9 and TRBJ1-2, is DTGVSQNPRHKITKRGQNVTFRCDPISEHNRLYWYRQTLGQGPEFLTYFQNEAQLEKSRLLSDRFSAERPKGSFSTLEIQRTEQGDSAMYLCASSLTRSQRLYGYTFGSGTRLTVV.

This clonotype was detected once. The genes are TRBV7-6 and TRBJ1-6; D possibly corresponds to TRBD1 (5 bases). The V end lost 0 bases, the J end lost 7 bases, and 16 bases lay between the germline ends. CDR1 and CDR2 from the germline V gene are SGHVS and FNYEAQ. The CDR3 runs 17 residues. The CDR3 protein is CASSLAGTRSGNSPLHF. The CDR3 nucleotides read TGTGCCAGCAGCTTAGCAGGGACTCGGTCTGGGAATTCACCCCTCCACTTT. Filled out from reference TRBV7-6 and TRBJ1-6, the complete variable domain reads GAGVSQSPRYKVTKRGQDVALRCDPISGHVSLYWYRQALGQGPEFLTYFNYEAQQDKSGLPNDRFSAERPEGSISTLTIQRTEQRDSAMYRCASSLAGTRSGNSPLHFGNGTRLTVT.

This CDR3 is CASSYSPLSNTEAFF. As DNA, the CDR3 is TGTGCCAGCAGTTACTCACCACTCTCGAACACTGAAGCTTTCTTT. This chain connects TRBV12-3 or TRBV12-4 to TRBJ1-1; D is undetermined. This CDR3 spans 15 amino acids. V was clipped by 4 bases and J by 1 base, with 13 bases between them.

This clonotype was counted a single time. The rearrangement uses TRBV7-2 and TRBJ1-2, with D perhaps matching TRBD1 (6 bases). Trimming shortened V by 4 bases and J by 1 base, and 13 bases separated the two germline ends. In germline, CDR1 is SGHTA, CDR2 FQGNSA. The CDR3 extends over 15 amino acids. The CDR3 protein is CASSWDKAYNYGYTF. The CDR3 DNA is TGTGCCAGCAGCTGGGACAAGGCCTATAACTATGGCTACACCTTC.

This clonotype was seen repeatedly, ten times or more. This CDR3 reads CASSLERGRSKETQYF. The CDR3 nucleotides are TGTGCCAGCAGCCTAGAGCGGGGGAGATCCAAAGAGACCCAGTACTTC. V is TRBV7-2 and J is TRBJ2-5, with 8 bases lining up with TRBD2. Per the germline V gene, CDR1 is SGHTA and CDR2 is FQGNSA. The CDR3 sequence is 16 residues long. Trimming removed 5 bases from V and 3 bases from J; junction bases left unmatched: 11.

This clonotype was seen only a few times. The gene calls are TRBV2 and TRBJ2-7, with D perhaps TRBD2 (6 bases). The CDR3 has 15 amino acids. Per the germline V gene, CDR1 is SNHLY and CDR2 is FYNNEI. The V gene lost 5 bases and the J gene lost 0 bases, with 14 bases spanning the gap. CDR3 in DNA: TGTGCCAGCAGTAGGGGAGGCGGCAACTCCTACGAGCAGTACTTC. Encoded protein: CASSRGGGNSYEQYF.

This clonotype was found a few times. The V call is TRBV20-1, the J call TRBJ1-5; D not resolved. The V end lost 0 bases, the J end lost 5 bases, and 17 bases lay between the germline ends. The germline gives CDR1 DFQATT, CDR2 SNEGSKA (reference sequence). This CDR3 has 16 amino acids. Written as DNA, the CDR3 is TGCAGTGCTAGAGACTCACGACATACACGGTATCAGCCCCAGCATTTT. It codes for CSARDSRHTRYQPQHF.

The chain carries TRBV29-1 and TRBJ1-1, with 7 bases identical to TRBD1. Germline V CDR1 and CDR2: SQVTM, ANQGSEA. The junction had 7 bases not matched to a gene; V was cut back by 6 bases and J by 0 bases. The CDR3 has 14 amino acids. For the CDR3, the DNA is TGCAGCGTACGACAGGGTGGCTTGAACACTGAAGCTTTCTTT. Its translation: CSVRQGGLNTEAFF.